The 6 T cell receptor beta chains below all came from one sample that was sequenced in a study of shared clonotypes between healthy human individuals. TCRdb's copy holds only in-frame clones and misses some; the assay was immunoSEQ multiplex PCR. The repertoire includes some 2,500,000 clones, approximately 94% of them detected once, and 0.36% sits in the top ten. Sequencing was performed on naive CD4+ T cells from PBMCs. Subset noted: CD45RA+ positively selected. Every receptor here comes from a man younger than 35 in good health. Some clones in this sample may be carry-over from other donors' samples.

Here the CDR3 reads CASSWTSGRLETQYF. The CDR3 region has the DNA TGTGCCAGCAGTTGGACTAGCGGGAGGTTGGAGACCCAGTACTTC. The V and J genes are TRBV6-5 and TRBJ2-5, with 14 bases matching TRBD2. The germline gives CDR1 MNHEY, CDR2 SVGAGI. The CDR3 totals 15 residues. The V segment lost 4 bases and the J segment 5 bases; nucleotides outside the gene matches: 3.

The V call is TRBV11-2, the J call TRBJ2-4, with D maybe TRBD2 (5 bases). The CDR3 sequence is 15 residues long. Looked up from germline, CDR1 is SGHAT and CDR2 is FQNNGV. V shed 6 bases and J shed 7 bases, with 19 bases lying between them. CDR3 coding DNA: TGTGCCAGCAGAAAAAAAGGGAGCCCCCCCAACATTCAGTACTTC. Translating gives CASRKKGSPPNIQYF.

V usage is TRBV2 and J usage is TRBJ2-1; TRBD2 agrees at 13 bases. V lost 0 bases to trimming and J lost 9 bases; unmatched junction nucleotides: 5. CDR3 length: 16 residues. In germline, CDR1 is SNHLY, CDR2 FYNNEI. The DNA for the CDR3 is TGTGCCAGCAGTGAAGCGGAGGGACTAGCGGGAATTGAGCAGTTCTTC. This codes for CASSEAEGLAGIEQFF.

This chain uses TRBV2 with TRBJ1-1; D is possibly TRBD1 (5 bases). Trimming removed 7 bases at V and 0 bases at J, with 15 bases between. There are 15 residues in the CDR3. Germline loops: CDR1 SNHLY, CDR2 FYNNEI. The CDR3: CASKTPGLMNTEAFF. As DNA, the CDR3 is TGTGCCAGCAAGACCCCGGGACTGATGAACACTGAAGCTTTCTTT.

On this clone: Other DNA sequences in this sample translate to the same CDR3. The chain joins TRBV18 to TRBJ1-5; the D gene is possibly TRBD1 (5 bases). V lost 6 bases to trimming and J lost 0 bases, with 15 bases between them. This CDR3 region has 16 residues. Germline values: CDR1 KGHSH, CDR2 LQKENI. The CDR3 spells CASSPGTGDSNQPQHF. As DNA, the CDR3 is TGTGCCAGCTCTCCGGGTACGGGGGATAGCAATCAGCCCCAGCATTTT.

The V call is TRBV4-2, the J call TRBJ2-7, with D possibly called TRBD1 or TRBD2 (6 bases each). The CDR3 length is 16 residues. V shed 3 bases and J shed 3 bases, with 18 bases lying between them. The germline gives CDR1 LGHNA, CDR2 YNFKEQ. CDR3 region: CASSQDTRGLNYEQYF. For the CDR3, the DNA is TGTGCCAGCAGCCAGGATACCCGGGGGCTCAACTACGAGCAGTACTTC.